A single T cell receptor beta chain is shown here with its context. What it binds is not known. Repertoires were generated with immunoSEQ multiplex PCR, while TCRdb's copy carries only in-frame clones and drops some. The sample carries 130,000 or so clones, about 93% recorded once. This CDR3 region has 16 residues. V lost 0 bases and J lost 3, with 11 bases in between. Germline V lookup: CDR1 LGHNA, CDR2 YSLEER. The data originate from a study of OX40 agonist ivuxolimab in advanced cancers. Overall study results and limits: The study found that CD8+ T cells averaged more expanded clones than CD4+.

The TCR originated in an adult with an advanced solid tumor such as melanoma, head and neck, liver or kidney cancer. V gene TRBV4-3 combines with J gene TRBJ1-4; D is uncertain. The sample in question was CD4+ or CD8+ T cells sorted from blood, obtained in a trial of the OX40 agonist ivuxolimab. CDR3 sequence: CASSQDRLVANEKLFF. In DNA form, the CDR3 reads TGCGCCAGCAGCCAAGATCGCCTCGTAGCTAATGAAAAACTGTTTTTT.